This T cell receptor (beta chain) was profiled in a study of cytomegalovirus exposure and HLA in healthy donors. Whole-study results and caveats: Previously analyzed data showed that most TCR beta V segments were productive at a frequency of about 87% or about 30%.

PCR was performed using 60 Vbeta and 13 Jbeta primers. The table came from immunoSEQ multiplex PCR; TCRdb's copy has only in-frame clones and leaves some out. This repertoire shows more than 140,000 clones, almost 85% found once; its top ten account for 1.9%. With respect to this clone: Its antigen is unknown.

The ends lost 7 bases at V and 7 bases at J; junction bases unmatched: 15. This CDR3 is built from 16 residues. Germline V gene sequence: CDR1 MDHEN, CDR2 SYDVKM. Sequenced input: PBMCs. The gene calls are TRBV28 and TRBJ1-2; 10 nucleotides match TRBD1. This clonotype was sampled from a woman aged 40 to 50 in good health and CMV-seronegative. The CDR3 DNA follows: TGTGCCAGCAAACTCTTAAGTGGGACAGGGGTAGGTGGCTACACCTTC. Translated, it gives CASKLLSGTGVGGYTF.